This T cell receptor beta chain was found in a study of OX40 agonist ivuxolimab in advanced cancers. Whole-study context: An anti-OX40 (CD134) antibody with agonistic activity, ivuxolimab, was administered to patients. Partial responses were observed in three patients, of whom one had hepatocellular carcinoma and two had cutaneous melanoma.

Some clones are missing from TCRdb's copy, which holds only in-frame ones; the method was immunoSEQ multiplex PCR. The table shows roughly 77,000 clones, with over 70% occurring only once. The V gene lost 0 bases and the J gene lost 0 bases, with 12 bases spanning the gap. Germline V lookup: CDR1 MNHNS, CDR2 SASEGT. This CDR3 is 17 amino acids long. This clone has only a few counts. Sample: CD4+ or CD8+ T cells sorted from blood, taken in a trial of the OX40 agonist ivuxolimab. This TCR was recovered from an adult with an advanced solid tumor such as melanoma, head and neck, liver or kidney cancer. The genes are TRBV6-1 and TRBJ2-4, with D hard to call. The chain's CDR3 is CASSEAPVALAKNIQYF. DNA of the CDR3: TGTGCCAGCAGTGAAGCGCCTGTCGCCTTAGCCAAAAACATTCAGTACTTC.